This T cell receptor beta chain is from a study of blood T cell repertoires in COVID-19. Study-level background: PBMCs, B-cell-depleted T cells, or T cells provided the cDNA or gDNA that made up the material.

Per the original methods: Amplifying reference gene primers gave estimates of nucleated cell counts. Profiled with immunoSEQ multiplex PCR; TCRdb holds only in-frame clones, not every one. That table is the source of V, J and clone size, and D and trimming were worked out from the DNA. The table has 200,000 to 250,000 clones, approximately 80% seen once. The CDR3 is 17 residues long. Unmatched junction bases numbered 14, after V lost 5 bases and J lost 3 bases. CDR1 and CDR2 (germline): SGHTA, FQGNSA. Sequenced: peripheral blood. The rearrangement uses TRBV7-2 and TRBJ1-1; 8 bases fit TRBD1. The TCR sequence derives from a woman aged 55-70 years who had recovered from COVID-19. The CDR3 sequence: CASSPSPGGGRDTEAFF. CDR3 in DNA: TGTGCCAGCAGCCCAAGCCCAGGGGGCGGGAGGGACACTGAAGCTTTCTTT.